This TCR beta chain was obtained from a study of blood T cells in healthy people across ages. The study, taken as a whole, reports: Unknown donor CMV status possibly confounded expanded clonotype changes.

A second PCR of 7 to 11 cycles used a sample-barcoded 5' primer and a J-beta primer mix. In TCRdb, the 5' RACE reads were re-called with MiXCR into one record per CDR3 protein. The data contain about 970,000 distinct CDR3 sequences, 51% of them singletons. Trimming took off 5 bases at V and 5 bases at J, with 16 bases between the two ends. CDR3 length: 14 residues. CDR1 and CDR2 from the germline V gene are ENHRY and SYGVKD. About this clonotype itself: Antigen: not known.

Researchers collected approximately 9.5 milliliters of peripheral blood from every single donor. Sequencing was performed on blood. The chain links TRBV10-3 to TRBJ2-7; possibly TRBD1 for D (6 bases). This clonotype was obtained from a woman aged 60 to 75 in good health. Here the CDR3 reads CAISKDSSADEQYF. The CDR3 nucleotides are TGTGCCATCAGTAAGGACAGTTCGGCGGACGAGCAGTACTTC.